This T cell receptor beta chain originates from a study of cytomegalovirus exposure and HLA in healthy donors. Only a few counts were recorded for this clone. The PCR contained 60 Vbeta and 13 Jbeta primers. The protocol was immunoSEQ multiplex PCR, while the TCRdb copy is restricted to in-frame clones and leaves out a portion. The sample includes more than 100,000 clones, approximately 10% of them seen just once. Germline V lookup: CDR1 SGHVS, CDR2 FNYEAQ. This CDR3 has 14 amino acids. Trimming stripped 5 bases from V and 7 bases from J, with 12 bases between. This clonotype originated in a woman in her thirties or forties in good health and CMV-seropositive. V and J are TRBV7-6 and TRBJ1-6; D might be TRBD1 (6 bases). Sequenced: PBMCs. The CDR3 DNA reads TGTGCCAGCAGCCAACGGACAGAAAATTCACCCCTCCACTTT. This translates into CASSQRTENSPLHF. Full variable domain (outside the CDR3, taken from reference TRBV7-6 and TRBJ1-6): GAGVSQSPRYKVTKRGQDVALRCDPISGHVSLYWYRQALGQGPEFLTYFNYEAQQDKSGLPNDRFSAERPEGSISTLTIQRTEQRDSAMYRCASSQRTENSPLHFGNGTRLTVT.